This is a list of T cell receptor beta chains from one sample in a study of a mutant IDH1 vaccine in newly diagnosed glioma. Method: immunoSEQ multiplex PCR; TCRdb's copy keeps in-frame clones and lacks some. This table holds fewer than 55,000 clones, around three fifths found once. Their cognate antigens are unknown. This sample comprised peripheral blood mononuclear cells (PBMCs), obtained from a glioma patient whose treatment included an IDH1 peptide vaccine. The receptors stem from a man between 35 and 55 years old with glioma. Some clones in this sample may be carry-over from other donors' samples. Both conserved end residues are part of each CDR3. The D gene is left open where the match is weak. Rows may omit the clone size; those that give it use once, few, many or a size class.

CDR3 protein	CDR3 DNA	J gene	V gene	D gene	clone size
CASSLGDRRNYGYTF	TGTGCCAGCAGCTTGGGGGACAGGAGGAACTATGGCTACACCTTC	TRBJ1-2	TRBV5-4	TRBD1	-
CASSVRGANTEAFF	TGTGCCAGCAGCGTCCGGGGGGCCAACACTGAAGCTTTCTTT	TRBJ1-1	TRBV9	-	-
CASSPSGTALYEQYF	TGTGCCAGCAGTCCATCCGGGACTGCACTCTACGAGCAGTACTTC	TRBJ2-7	TRBV14	-	-
CASSLDRWYSYEQYF	TGTGCCAGCAGTTTAGACAGGTGGTACTCCTACGAGCAGTACTTC	TRBJ2-7	TRBV27	-	-
CASSPGLDSYNEQFF	TGTGCCAGCAGCCCGGGACTGGACTCCTACAATGAGCAGTTCTTC	TRBJ2-1	TRBV7-9	-	-
CASSPRDSRRREQYF	TGTGCCAGTAGTCCCCGGGACAGTCGTCGTAGGGAGCAGTACTTC	TRBJ2-7	TRBV19	TRBD1	few
CASSVLRARTYEQYF	TGTGCCAGCAGCGTACTAAGAGCCCGGACATACGAGCAGTACTTC	TRBJ2-7	TRBV7-8	-	-
CASSLAGGSGGYTF	TGTGCCAGCAGCTTGGCCGGGGGTTCGGGAGGCTACACCTTC	TRBJ1-2	TRBV5-5	-	-
CASSLGREGNQPQHF	TGTGCCAGCAGCTTAGGCAGGGAAGGAAATCAGCCCCAGCATTTT	TRBJ1-5	TRBV13	-	-
CASSPTGEADTQYF	TGTGCCAGCAGCCCGACAGGGGAAGCAGATACGCAGTATTTT	TRBJ2-3	TRBV7-8	TRBD1	-
CASSTRDYPYYEQYF	TGTGCCAGCAGCACCCGGGACTACCCATACTACGAGCAGTACTTC	TRBJ2-7	TRBV6-5	TRBD2	-
CAWSLVGVAFF	TGTGCCTGGAGTTTAGTAGGGGTGGCTTTCTTT	TRBJ1-1	TRBV30	-	-
CASALGGVNTEAFF	TGTGCCAGCGCCCTAGGGGGGGTAAACACTGAAGCTTTCTTT	TRBJ1-1	TRBV9	-	few
CASSYGLTSGDKQYF	TGTGCCAGCAGTTACGGGTTGACTAGCGGGGACAAGCAGTACTTC	TRBJ2-7	TRBV6-5	TRBD2	-
CASGGINEKLFF	TGTGCCAGCGGAGGAATTAATGAAAAACTGTTTTTT	TRBJ1-4	TRBV5-4	-	-
CASSLQGAENYEQYF	TGCGCCAGCAGCTTGCAGGGGGCGGAAAACTACGAGCAGTACTTC	TRBJ2-7	TRBV5-1	TRBD1	-
CASSLGRGGAKTQYF	TGTGCCAGCAGCTTGGGGCGGGGGGGCGCGAAGACCCAGTACTTC	TRBJ2-5	TRBV7-7	TRBD2	-
CASRHAKNTGELFF	TGTGCCAGCAGACATGCTAAGAACACCGGGGAGCTGTTTTTT	TRBJ2-2	TRBV27	-	-
CASAPGVYEQYF	TGTGCTAGTGCCCCTGGGGTCTACGAGCAGTACTTC	TRBJ2-7	TRBV12-5	-	once
CASSPPLETQYF	TGTGCCAGCTCACCACCGTTGGAGACCCAGTACTTC	TRBJ2-5	TRBV18	-	-
CAIRTQENTEAFF	TGTGCCATTCGAACACAGGAGAACACTGAAGCTTTCTTT	TRBJ1-1	TRBV10-3	-	-
CASSGGQGWNQPQHF	TGTGCCAGCAGCGGGGGACAGGGGTGGAATCAGCCCCAGCATTTT	TRBJ1-5	TRBV5-8	TRBD1	few
CASSPKSGTSGSYEQYF	TGTGCCAGCAGCCCTAAATCCGGGACCTCTGGCTCCTACGAGCAGTACTTC	TRBJ2-7	TRBV7-9	-	few
CASSPGPEQYQPQHF	TGTGCCAGCAGCCCTGGCCCGGAGCAGTATCAGCCCCAGCATTTT	TRBJ1-5	TRBV5-8	-	-
CASSWDRAADTEAFF	TGTGCCAGCTCGTGGGACAGGGCGGCGGACACTGAAGCTTTCTTT	TRBJ1-1	TRBV5-5	TRBD1	-
CASSGLGLSNQPQHF	TGTGCCAGCAGTGGCCTAGGCCTTAGCAATCAGCCCCAGCATTTT	TRBJ1-5	TRBV2	-	-
CASRRGTGVNEKLFF	TGTGCCAGCAGAAGAGGGACAGGGGTAAATGAAAAACTGTTTTTT	TRBJ1-4	TRBV7-9	TRBD1	-
CASSLGGWSNQPQHF	TGTGCCAGCAGCTTGGGGGGGTGGAGCAATCAGCCCCAGCATTTT	TRBJ1-5	TRBV5-5	-	once
CSVAPAGSDGYTF	TGCAGCGTTGCCCCAGCAGGTTCGGATGGCTACACCTTC	TRBJ1-2	TRBV29-1	-	once